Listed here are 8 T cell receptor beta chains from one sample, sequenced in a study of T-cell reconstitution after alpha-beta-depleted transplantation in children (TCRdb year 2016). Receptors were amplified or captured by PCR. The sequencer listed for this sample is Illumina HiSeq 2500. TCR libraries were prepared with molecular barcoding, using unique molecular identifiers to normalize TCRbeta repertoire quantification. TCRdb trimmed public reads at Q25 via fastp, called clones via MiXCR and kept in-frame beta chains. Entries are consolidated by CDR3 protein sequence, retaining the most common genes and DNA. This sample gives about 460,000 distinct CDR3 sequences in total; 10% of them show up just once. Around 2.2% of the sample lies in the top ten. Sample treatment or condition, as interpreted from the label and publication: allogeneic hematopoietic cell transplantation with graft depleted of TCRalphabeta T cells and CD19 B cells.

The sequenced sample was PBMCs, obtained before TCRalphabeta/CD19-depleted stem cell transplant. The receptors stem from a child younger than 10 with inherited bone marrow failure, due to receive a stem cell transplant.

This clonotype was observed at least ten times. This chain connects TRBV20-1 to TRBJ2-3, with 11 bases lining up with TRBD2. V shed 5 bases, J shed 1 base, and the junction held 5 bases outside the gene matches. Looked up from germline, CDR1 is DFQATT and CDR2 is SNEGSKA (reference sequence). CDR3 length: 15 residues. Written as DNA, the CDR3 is TGCAGTGCTCATAGCGGGAGGGCCCGCACAGATACGCAGTATTTT. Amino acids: CSAHSGRARTDTQYF.

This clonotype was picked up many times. Here the CDR3 reads CSVAVGRAPDTQYF. In nucleotides, the CDR3 is TGCAGCGTTGCTGTCGGGAGGGCCCCAGATACGCAGTATTTT. The chain is built from TRBV29-1 and TRBJ2-3; TRBD2 matches 8 bases. Germline CDR1 reads SQVTM; CDR2 reads ANQGSEA. The V and J ends lost 4 bases and 4 bases, in that order; junction bases with no gene match: 7. CDR3 length: 14 amino acids.

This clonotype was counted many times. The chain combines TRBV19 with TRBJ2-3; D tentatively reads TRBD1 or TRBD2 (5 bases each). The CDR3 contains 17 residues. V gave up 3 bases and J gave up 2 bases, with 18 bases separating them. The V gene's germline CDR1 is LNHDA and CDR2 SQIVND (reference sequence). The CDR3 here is CASSMRGQEAPTDTQYF. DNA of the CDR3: TGTGCCAGTAGTATGAGGGGTCAGGAGGCACCCACAGATACGCAGTATTTT.

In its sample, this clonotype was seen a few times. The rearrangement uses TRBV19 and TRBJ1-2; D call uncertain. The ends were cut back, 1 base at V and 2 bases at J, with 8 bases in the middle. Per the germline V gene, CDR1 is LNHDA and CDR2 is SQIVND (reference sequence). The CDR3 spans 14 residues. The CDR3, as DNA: TGTGCCAGTAGTATAGCCGCCAAAAACTATGGCTACACCTTC. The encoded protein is CASSIAAKNYGYTF.

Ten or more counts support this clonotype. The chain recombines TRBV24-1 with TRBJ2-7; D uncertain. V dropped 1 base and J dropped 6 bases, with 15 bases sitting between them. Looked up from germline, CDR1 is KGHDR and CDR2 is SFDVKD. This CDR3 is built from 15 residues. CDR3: CATSDFVAGLTEQYF. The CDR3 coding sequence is TGTGCCACCAGTGATTTCGTGGCAGGCTTAACCGAGCAGTACTTC.

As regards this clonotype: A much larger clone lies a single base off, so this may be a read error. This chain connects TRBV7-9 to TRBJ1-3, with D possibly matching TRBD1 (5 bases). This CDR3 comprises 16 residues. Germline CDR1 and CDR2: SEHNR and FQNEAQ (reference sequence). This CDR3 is CTSSLWGGSAGNTIYF. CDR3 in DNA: TGTACCAGCAGCTTATGGGGCGGGTCGGCTGGAAACACCATATATTTT.

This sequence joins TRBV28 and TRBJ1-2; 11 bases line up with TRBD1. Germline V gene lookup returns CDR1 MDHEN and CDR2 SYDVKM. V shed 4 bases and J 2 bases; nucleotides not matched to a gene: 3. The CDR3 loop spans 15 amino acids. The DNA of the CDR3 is TGTGCCAGCAGTTCTTGGGACAGGGGGAACTATGGCTACACCTTC. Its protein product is CASSSWDRGNYGYTF.

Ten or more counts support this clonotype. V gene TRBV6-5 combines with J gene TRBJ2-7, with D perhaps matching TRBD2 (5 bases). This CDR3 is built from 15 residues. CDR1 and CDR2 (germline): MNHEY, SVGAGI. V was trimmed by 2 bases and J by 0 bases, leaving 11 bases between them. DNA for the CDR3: TGTGCCAGCAGTTACGCGGGCCTCCACTCCTACGAGCAGTACTTC. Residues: CASSYAGLHSYEQYF.